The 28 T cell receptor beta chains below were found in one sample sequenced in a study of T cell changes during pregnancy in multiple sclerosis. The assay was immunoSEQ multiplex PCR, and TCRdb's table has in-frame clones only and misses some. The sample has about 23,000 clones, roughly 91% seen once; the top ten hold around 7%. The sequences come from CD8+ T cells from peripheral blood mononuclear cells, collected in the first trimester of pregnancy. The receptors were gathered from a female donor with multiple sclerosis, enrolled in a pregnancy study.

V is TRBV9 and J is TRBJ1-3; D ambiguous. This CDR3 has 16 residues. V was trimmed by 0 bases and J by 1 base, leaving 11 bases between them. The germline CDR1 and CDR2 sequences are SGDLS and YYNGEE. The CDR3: CASSVGEGRSGNTIYF. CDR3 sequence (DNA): TGTGCCAGCAGCGTAGGGGAGGGCAGATCTGGAAACACCATATATTTT.

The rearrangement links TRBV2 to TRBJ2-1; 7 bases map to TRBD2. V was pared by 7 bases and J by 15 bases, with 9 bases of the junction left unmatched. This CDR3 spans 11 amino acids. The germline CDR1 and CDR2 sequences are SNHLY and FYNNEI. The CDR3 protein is CASINLADPFF. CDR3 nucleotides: TGTGCCAGCATTAATCTAGCGGATCCGTTCTTC.

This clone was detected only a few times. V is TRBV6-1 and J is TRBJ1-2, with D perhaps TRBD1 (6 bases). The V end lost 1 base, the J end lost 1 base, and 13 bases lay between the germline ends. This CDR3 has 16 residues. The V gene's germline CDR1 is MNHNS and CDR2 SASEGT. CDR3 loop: CASSEETGPHNYGYTF. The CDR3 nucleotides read TGTGCCAGCAGTGAAGAGACAGGTCCCCATAACTATGGCTACACCTTC.

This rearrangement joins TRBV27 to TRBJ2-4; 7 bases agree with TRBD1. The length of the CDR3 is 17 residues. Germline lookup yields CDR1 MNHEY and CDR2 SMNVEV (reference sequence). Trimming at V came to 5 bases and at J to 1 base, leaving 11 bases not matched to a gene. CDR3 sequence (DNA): TGTGCCAGCAGTGCCAACAGGGGTCTTCGGGCCAAAAACATTCAGTACTTC. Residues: CASSANRGLRAKNIQYF.

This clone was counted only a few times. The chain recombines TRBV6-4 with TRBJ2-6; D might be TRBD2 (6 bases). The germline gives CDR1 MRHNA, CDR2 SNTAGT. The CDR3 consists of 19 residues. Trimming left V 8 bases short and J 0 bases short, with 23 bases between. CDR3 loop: CASQRPYGGTLSGANVLTF. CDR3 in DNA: TGTGCCAGCCAACGACCGTACGGGGGTACCCTCTCTGGGGCCAACGTCCTGACTTTC.

In DNA, the CDR3 is TGTGCCAGCAGTTTATCTTTCGGGGAGCAGTTCTTC. Its protein is CASSLSFGEQFF. The chain couples TRBV27 to TRBJ2-1; D is undetermined. The V and J ends lost 0 bases and 10 bases respectively, with 7 bases between them. This CDR3 region has 12 residues. Germline lookup yields CDR1 MNHEY and CDR2 SMNVEV (reference sequence).

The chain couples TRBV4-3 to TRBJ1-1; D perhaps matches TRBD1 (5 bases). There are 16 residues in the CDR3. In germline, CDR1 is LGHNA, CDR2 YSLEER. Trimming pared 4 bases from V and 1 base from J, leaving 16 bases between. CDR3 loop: CASSLLWGGENTEAFF. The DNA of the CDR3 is TGCGCCAGCAGCCTCCTCTGGGGGGGAGAGAACACTGAAGCTTTCTTT.

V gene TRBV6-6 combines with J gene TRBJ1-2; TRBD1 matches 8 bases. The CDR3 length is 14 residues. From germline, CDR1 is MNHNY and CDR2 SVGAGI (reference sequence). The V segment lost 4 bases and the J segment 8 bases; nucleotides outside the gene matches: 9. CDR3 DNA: TGTGCCAGCAGTTTAACCGGGACAGGTGGAGGCTACACCTTC. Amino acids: CASSLTGTGGGYTF.

DNA for the CDR3: TGCGCCAGCAGCCTGTTAGAGGGGGCGGGACGAACTGAAGCTTTCTTT. Protein sequence: CASSLLEGAGRTEAFF. The chain recombines TRBV4-1 with TRBJ1-1, with 7 bases identical to TRBD1. The CDR3 has 16 amino acids. With V trimmed by 4 bases and J by 5 bases, 13 bases remained unmatched. Germline V CDR1 and CDR2: MGHRA, YSYEKL.

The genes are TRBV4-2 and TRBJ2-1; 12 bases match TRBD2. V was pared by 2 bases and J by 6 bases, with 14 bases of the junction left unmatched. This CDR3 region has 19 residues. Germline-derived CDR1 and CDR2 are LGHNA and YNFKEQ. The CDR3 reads CASSQIVLAGGQDFNEQFF. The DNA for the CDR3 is TGTGCCAGCAGCCAAATTGTACTAGCGGGAGGCCAGGATTTCAATGAGCAGTTCTTC.

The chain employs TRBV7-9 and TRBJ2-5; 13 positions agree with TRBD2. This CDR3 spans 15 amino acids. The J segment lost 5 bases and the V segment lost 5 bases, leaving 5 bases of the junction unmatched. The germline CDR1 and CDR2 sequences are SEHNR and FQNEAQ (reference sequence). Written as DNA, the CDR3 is TGTGCCAGCAGCAGAGGGACTAGCGGGGTTGAGACCCAGTACTTC. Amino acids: CASSRGTSGVETQYF. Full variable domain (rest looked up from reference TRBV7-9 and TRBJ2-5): DTGVSQNPRHKITKRGQNVTFRCDPISEHNRLYWYRQTLGQGPEFLTYFQNEAQLEKSRLLSDRFSAERPKGSFSTLEIQRTEQGDSAMYLCASSRGTSGVETQYFGPGTRLLVL.

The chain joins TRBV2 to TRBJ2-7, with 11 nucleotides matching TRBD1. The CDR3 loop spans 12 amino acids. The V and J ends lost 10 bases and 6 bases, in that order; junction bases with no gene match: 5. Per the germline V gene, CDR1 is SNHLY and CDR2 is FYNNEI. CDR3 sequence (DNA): TGTGCCAACACCGGGACAGGGGGCGAGCAGTACTTC. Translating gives CANTGTGGEQYF.

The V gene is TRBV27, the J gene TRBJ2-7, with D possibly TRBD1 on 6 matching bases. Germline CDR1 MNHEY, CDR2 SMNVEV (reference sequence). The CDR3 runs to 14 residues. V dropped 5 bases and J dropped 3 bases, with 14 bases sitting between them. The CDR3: CASSQTGTLYEQYF. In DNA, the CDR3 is TGTGCCAGCAGTCAAACAGGGACCCTCTACGAGCAGTACTTC.

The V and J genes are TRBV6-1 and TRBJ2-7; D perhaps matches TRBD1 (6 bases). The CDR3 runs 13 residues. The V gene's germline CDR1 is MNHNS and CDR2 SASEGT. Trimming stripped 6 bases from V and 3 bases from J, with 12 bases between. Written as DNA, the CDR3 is TGTGCCAGCAGGGACAGTCTCTTCTACGAGCAGTACTTC. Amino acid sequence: CASRDSLFYEQYF.

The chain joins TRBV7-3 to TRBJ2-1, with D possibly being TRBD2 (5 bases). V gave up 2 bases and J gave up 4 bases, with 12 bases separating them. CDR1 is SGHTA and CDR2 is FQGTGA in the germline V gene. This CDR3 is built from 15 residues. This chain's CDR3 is CASSLGSGGYNEQFF. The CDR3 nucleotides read TGTGCCAGCAGCTTAGGGAGCGGAGGATACAATGAGCAGTTCTTC.

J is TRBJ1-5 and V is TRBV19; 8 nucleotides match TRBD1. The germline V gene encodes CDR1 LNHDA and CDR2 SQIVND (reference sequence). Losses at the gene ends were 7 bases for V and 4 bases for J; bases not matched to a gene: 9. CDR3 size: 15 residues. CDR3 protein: CASNPDRGLNQPQHF. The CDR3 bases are TGTGCCAGTAACCCAGACAGGGGCCTTAATCAGCCCCAGCATTTT.

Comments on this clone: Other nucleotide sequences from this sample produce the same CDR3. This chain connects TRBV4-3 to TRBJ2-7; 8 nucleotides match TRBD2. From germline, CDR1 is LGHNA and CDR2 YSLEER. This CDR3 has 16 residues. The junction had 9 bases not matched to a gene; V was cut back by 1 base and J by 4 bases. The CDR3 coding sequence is TGCGCCAGCAGCCAAGGCCGGGACCGGGGGGGGTACGAGCAGTACTTC. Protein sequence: CASSQGRDRGGYEQYF.

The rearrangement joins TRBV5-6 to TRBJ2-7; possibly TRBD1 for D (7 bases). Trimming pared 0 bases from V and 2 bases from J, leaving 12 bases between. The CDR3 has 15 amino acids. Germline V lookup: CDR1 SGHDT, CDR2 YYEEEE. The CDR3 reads CASSLGAGGTYEQYF. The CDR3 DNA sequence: TGTGCCAGCAGCTTGGGGGCAGGGGGGACCTACGAGCAGTACTTC.

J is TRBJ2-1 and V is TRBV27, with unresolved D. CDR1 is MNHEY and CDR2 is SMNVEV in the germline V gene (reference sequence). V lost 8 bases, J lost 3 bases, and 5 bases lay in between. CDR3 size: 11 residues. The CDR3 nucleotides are TGTGCCAGCCGGTACTACAATGAGCAGTTCTTC. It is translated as CASRYYNEQFF.

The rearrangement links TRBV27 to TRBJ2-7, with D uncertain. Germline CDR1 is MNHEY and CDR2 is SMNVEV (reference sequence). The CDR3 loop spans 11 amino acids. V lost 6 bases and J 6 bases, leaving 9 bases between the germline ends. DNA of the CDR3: TGTGCCAGCAGCAACAATTTCGAGCAGTACTTC. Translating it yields CASSNNFEQYF.

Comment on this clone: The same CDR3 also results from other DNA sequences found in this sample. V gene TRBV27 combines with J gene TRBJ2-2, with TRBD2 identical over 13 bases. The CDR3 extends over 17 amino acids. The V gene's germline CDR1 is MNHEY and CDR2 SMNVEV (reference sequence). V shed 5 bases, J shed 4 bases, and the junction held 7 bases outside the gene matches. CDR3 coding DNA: TGTGCCAGCAGTCCCGGGACTAGCGGGAAAATCACCGGGGAGCTGTTTTTT. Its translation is CASSPGTSGKITGELFF.

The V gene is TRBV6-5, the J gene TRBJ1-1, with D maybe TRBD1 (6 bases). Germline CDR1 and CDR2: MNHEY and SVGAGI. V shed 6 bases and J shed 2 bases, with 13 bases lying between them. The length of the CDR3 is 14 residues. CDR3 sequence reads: CASSTRGGNTEAFF. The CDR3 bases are TGTGCCAGCAGCACCCGAGGGGGAAACACTGAAGCTTTCTTT.

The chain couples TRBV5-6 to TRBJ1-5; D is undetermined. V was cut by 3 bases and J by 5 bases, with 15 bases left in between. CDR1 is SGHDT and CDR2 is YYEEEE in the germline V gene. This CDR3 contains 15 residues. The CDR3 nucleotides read TGTGCCAGCAGCTCGGGAAGGTACAATGATCAGCCCCAGCATTTT. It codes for CASSSGRYNDQPQHF.

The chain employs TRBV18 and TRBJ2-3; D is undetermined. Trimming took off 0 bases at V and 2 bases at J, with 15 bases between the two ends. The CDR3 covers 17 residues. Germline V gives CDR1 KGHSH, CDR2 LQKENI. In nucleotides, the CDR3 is TGTGCCAGCTCACCACCATACTCTACCTCCTCCACAGATACGCAGTATTTT. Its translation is CASSPPYSTSSTDTQYF.

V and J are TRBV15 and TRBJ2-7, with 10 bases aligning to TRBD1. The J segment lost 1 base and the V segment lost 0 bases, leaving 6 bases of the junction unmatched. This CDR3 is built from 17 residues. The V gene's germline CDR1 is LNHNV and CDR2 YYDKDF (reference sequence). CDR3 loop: CATSRDPGQGSSYEQYF. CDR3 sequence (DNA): TGTGCCACCAGCAGAGACCCGGGACAGGGGTCATCCTACGAGCAGTACTTC.

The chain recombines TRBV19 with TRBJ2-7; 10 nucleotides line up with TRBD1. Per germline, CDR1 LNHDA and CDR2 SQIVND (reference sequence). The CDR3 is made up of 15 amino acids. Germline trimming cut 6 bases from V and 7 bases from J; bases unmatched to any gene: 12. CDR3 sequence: CASRQTDRGYGEQYF. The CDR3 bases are TGTGCCAGTAGGCAAACGGACAGGGGGTACGGGGAGCAGTACTTC.

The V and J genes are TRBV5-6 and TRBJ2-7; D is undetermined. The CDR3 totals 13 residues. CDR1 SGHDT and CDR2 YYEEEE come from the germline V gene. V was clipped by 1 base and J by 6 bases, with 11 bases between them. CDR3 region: CASSLMVEAEQYF. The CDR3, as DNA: TGTGCCAGCAGCTTGATGGTAGAAGCCGAGCAGTACTTC.

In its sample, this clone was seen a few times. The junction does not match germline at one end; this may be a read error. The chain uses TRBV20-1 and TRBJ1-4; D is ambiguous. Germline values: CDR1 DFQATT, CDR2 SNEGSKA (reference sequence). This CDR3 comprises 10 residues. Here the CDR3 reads CSASNLAQVF. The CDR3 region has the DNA TGCAGTGCTAGCAATCTGGCCCAGGTTTTT.